The subject of this entry is one TCR beta chain. Its antigen is as yet unknown. The length of the CDR3 is 16 residues. V shed 1 base and J 3 bases; nucleotides not matched to a gene: 3. The germline CDR1 and CDR2 sequences are MDHEN and SYDVKM. This sample stems from a study of shared clonotypes between healthy human individuals. Whole-study findings and limits: What naive subsets generally showed was a larger estimated richness than memory subsets showed. Depth was large, yet rarefaction showed that sorted-subset sequencing was incomplete. In contrast to clonotypes shared by all four donors, non-shared clonotypes had lower generation probabilities.

Generated by immunoSEQ multiplex PCR, the TCRdb table keeps only in-frame clones and is missing some. The sample contains some 600,000 clones, 95% to 97% of which appear only once. The naive CD8 subset, CD45RO-negative cells positively selected for CCR7, excluded terminally differentiated effector memory CD45RA+ cells. The donors were all Caucasian adults (living in Nashville, Tennessee). Sequencing was carried out using naive CD8+ T cells sorted from blood. This sequence originates from a woman under 40 in good health. The gene calls are TRBV28 and TRBJ2-3, with 11 bases lining up with TRBD2. DNA of the CDR3: TGTGCCAGCAGTTTATCCCTAGCGGGAGGTACAGATACGCAGTATTTT. Its translation: CASSLSLAGGTDTQYF.